This TCR beta chain was sequenced during a study of blood T cell repertoires in COVID-19. Profiling relied on immunoSEQ multiplex PCR, and the TCRdb table lists in-frame clones only, not all of them. The profile shows about 120,000 clones, around 90% of them singletons. Sequencing input: peripheral blood. The source of this sequence is a woman aged 55 to 70 with COVID-19, enrolled during active disease.

This CDR3 is CASSELGGGATDTQYF. In nucleotides, the CDR3 is TGTGCCAGCAGTGAATTGGGCGGGGGGGCTACAGATACGCAGTATTTT. This chain connects TRBV6-1 to TRBJ2-3; 9 bases are shared with TRBD2. CDR1 is MNHNS and CDR2 is SASEGT in the germline V gene. V lost 2 bases to trimming and J lost 3 bases; unmatched junction nucleotides: 6. The CDR3 contains 16 residues.